The 26 T cell receptor beta chains in this list originate from one sample, sequenced in a study of T cells in Graves' hyperthyroidism and ophthalmopathy (dated by TCRdb to 2018 to 2020). Receptors were amplified or captured by multiplex PCR. The listed sequencing device is Illumina HiSeq 2000. The TCR beta CDR3 regions were amplified from the RNA transcripts. The first round of RT-PCR for the TCR CDR3 was performed with the HTBI primer set and the Qiagen OneStep RT-PCR kit. The public reads were reprocessed in TCRdb via fastp at Q25 and MiXCR, keeping in-frame beta chains. Every entry covers one CDR3 protein and lists the most common genes and DNA from its rows. This sample comprises approximately 740,000 distinct CDR3 sequences, about 15% of them detected only once. In total, the top ten clones hold 9.5% to 13% of the sample. Material for sequencing was blood. The source is a woman aged 18-35 years with Graves' hyperthyroidism.

In its sample, this clonotype was seen many times. The CDR3 coding sequence is TGTGCCAGCAGTGTCTTGGGCGGGAGAGAAGAGACCCAGTACTTC. Translated: CASSVLGGREETQYF. This rearrangement joins TRBV2 to TRBJ2-5; 7 nucleotides align to TRBD2. V was pared by 4 bases and J by 3 bases, with 8 bases of the junction left unmatched. Germline V CDR1 and CDR2: SNHLY, FYNNEI. The CDR3 loop spans 15 amino acids.

The CDR3 sequence is CAWRTIRGRNTEAFF. The CDR3 coding sequence is TGTGCCTGGAGGACGATCCGGGGAAGGAACACTGAAGCTTTCTTT. J is TRBJ1-1 and V is TRBV30; D ambiguous. The CDR3 contains 15 residues. Trimming took 3 bases from V and 1 from J, leaving 15 bases between them. The germline CDR1 and CDR2 sequences are GTSNPN and SVGIG (reference sequence).

This clonotype has only a few counts. The chain has TRBV9 and TRBJ2-5; 10 nucleotides line up with TRBD2. V shed 5 bases and J 1 base; nucleotides not matched to a gene: 8. Germline V gives CDR1 SGDLS, CDR2 YYNGEE. CDR3 length equals 16 residues. The CDR3 loop is CASSIAPSGSQETQYF. CDR3 nucleotides: TGTGCCAGCAGTATAGCTCCTAGCGGGAGCCAAGAGACCCAGTACTTC.

In its sample, this clonotype was seen a few times. V gene TRBV7-3 combines with J gene TRBJ2-2; 9 bases are shared with TRBD1. This CDR3 is built from 14 residues. V dropped 10 bases and J dropped 7; count of bases not matched to a gene: 10. CDR1 and CDR2 from the germline V gene are SGHTA and FQGTGA. This CDR3 reads CATRRDRESGELFF. The CDR3 DNA follows: TGTGCCACCAGAAGGGACAGGGAGAGCGGGGAGCTGTTTTTT.

The V gene is TRBV5-4, the J gene TRBJ2-2; 11 bases line up with TRBD1. Germline V gene sequence: CDR1 SGHNT, CDR2 YYREEE (reference sequence). V was pared by 4 bases and J by 3 bases, with 5 bases of the junction left unmatched. This CDR3 spans 16 amino acids. CDR3 nucleotide sequence: TGTGCCAGCAGCATCGGGACAGGGGGGGACACCGGGGAGCTGTTTTTT. This codes for CASSIGTGGDTGELFF.

This clonotype was seen at least ten times. This sequence joins TRBV6-2 or TRBV6-3 and TRBJ2-6; D is unclear. V dropped 2 bases and J dropped 4 bases, with 12 bases sitting between them. This CDR3 spans 16 amino acids. Looked up from germline, CDR1 is MNHEY and CDR2 is SVGEGT. This CDR3 reads CASSYTAYKGANVLTF. For the CDR3, the DNA is TGTGCCAGCAGTTACACAGCCTACAAGGGGGCCAACGTCCTGACTTTC.

This clonotype showed up just a few times. The chain carries TRBV6-1 and TRBJ2-3; D ambiguous. With 7 bases removed from V and 2 bases from J, the gap between germline ends came to 10 bases. The CDR3 sequence is 13 residues long. Germline loops: CDR1 MNHNS, CDR2 SASEGT. DNA of the CDR3: TGTGCCAGCAATCCAACGGCCACAGATACGCAGTATTTT. It translates to CASNPTATDTQYF.

This clonotype was found a few times. The chain uses TRBV19 and TRBJ1-1; 7 bases align to TRBD1. The CDR3 sequence is 15 residues long. Trimming removed 5 bases from V and 1 base from J; junction bases left unmatched: 7. Germline CDR1 is LNHDA and CDR2 is SQIVND (reference sequence). The CDR3 reads CASSPWDSPNTEAFF. CDR3 DNA sequence: TGTGCCAGTAGTCCGTGGGACAGCCCGAACACTGAAGCTTTCTTT.

The sample holds a few counts of this clonotype. The chain is built from TRBV13 and TRBJ2-1; 10 bases line up with TRBD2. V was clipped by 8 bases and J by 4 bases; unmatched bases: 5. The length of the CDR3 is 14 residues. From germline, CDR1 is PRHDT and CDR2 FYEKMQ (reference sequence). The DNA for the CDR3 is TGTGCCAGCGACCCTAGCGGGAGTTACAATGAGCAGTTCTTC. Its translation is CASDPSGSYNEQFF. The complete variable domain, with remaining parts taken from reference TRBV13 and TRBJ2-1, reads AAGVIQSPRHLIKEKRETATLKCYPIPRHDTVYWYQQGPGQDPQFLISFYEKMQSDKGSIPDRFSAQQFSDYHSELNMSSLELGDSALYFCASDPSGSYNEQFFGPGTRLTVL.

The table lists this clonotype with a few counts. The chain combines TRBV3-1 with TRBJ1-2; D is perhaps TRBD1 (5 bases). V was pared by 2 bases and J by 4 bases, with 14 bases between. The CDR3 has 15 residues. From germline, CDR1 is LGHDT and CDR2 YNNKEL (reference sequence). The CDR3 DNA follows: TGTGCCAGCAGCCAACGGGTAGGGGCAGGCTATGGCTACACCTTC. Its protein is CASSQRVGAGYGYTF.

This clonotype was counted many times. The chain carries TRBV11-2 and TRBJ1-5; no clear D. CDR3 length: 15 residues. The V gene lost 0 bases and the J gene lost 6 bases, with 12 bases spanning the gap. Germline V CDR1 and CDR2: SGHAT, FQNNGV. The CDR3 region has the DNA TGTGCCAGCAGCTTAGATCAGGCGGCGGGTCAGCCCCAGCATTTT. Protein: CASSLDQAAGQPQHF.

This chain uses TRBV25-1 with TRBJ2-3, with D possibly matching TRBD2 (6 bases). In germline, CDR1 is MGHDK, CDR2 SYGVNS. The CDR3 extends over 16 amino acids. V was trimmed by 2 bases and J by 2 bases, leaving 14 bases between them. The CDR3 DNA reads TGTGCCAGCAGTGAAACGGAGGGAGCATACACAGATACGCAGTATTTT. Encoded protein: CASSETEGAYTDTQYF.

This clonotype appeared many times. The chain is built from TRBV2 and TRBJ2-4; D is ambiguous. The germline V and J ends were trimmed by 2 bases and 3 bases, with 8 bases remaining between them. Germline CDR1 and CDR2: SNHLY and FYNNEI. This CDR3 has 14 amino acids. CDR3 loop: CASSERWFKNIQYF. CDR3 nucleotides: TGTGCCAGCAGTGAAAGGTGGTTCAAAAACATTCAGTACTTC.

This clonotype was seen many times. The rearrangement joins TRBV12-3 or TRBV12-4 to TRBJ2-2, with D possibly matching TRBD2 (6 bases). This CDR3 has 14 residues. Trimming cost V 6 bases and J 0 bases, with 8 bases left between them. The CDR3 is CASSRETNTGELFF. CDR3 bases: TGTGCCAGCAGCCGGGAGACGAACACCGGGGAGCTGTTTTTT.

The J gene is TRBJ2-3, the V gene TRBV7-2; 13 positions agree with TRBD2. Per germline, CDR1 SGHTA and CDR2 FQGNSA. V lost 5 bases and J lost 8; bases outside the gene matches: 10. The CDR3 has 16 residues. The CDR3 loop is CASSTRTSGSRVTQYF. The CDR3 DNA sequence: TGTGCCAGCAGCACGAGGACTAGCGGGAGTAGGGTTACGCAGTATTTT.

This clonotype was counted at least ten times. The chain recombines TRBV28 with TRBJ2-7; 7 bases line up with TRBD1. Germline CDR1 reads MDHEN; CDR2 reads SYDVKM. The V and J ends lost 5 bases and 2 bases, in that order; junction bases with no gene match: 3. The length of the CDR3 is 13 residues. The CDR3 sequence: CASSRQGPYEQYF. Here the CDR3 DNA reads TGTGCCAGCAGTCGACAGGGACCCTACGAGCAGTACTTC.

This clonotype was seen a few times. The chain joins TRBV7-9 to TRBJ1-1, with unresolved D. The CDR3 is 13 amino acids. The ends were cut back, 6 bases at V and 4 bases at J, with 12 bases in the middle. The germline V gene has CDR1 SEHNR and CDR2 FQNEAQ (reference sequence). The CDR3 reads CASSKKGGTEAFF. The CDR3 bases are TGTGCCAGCAGTAAGAAAGGTGGCACTGAAGCTTTCTTT.

At least ten counts were recorded for this clonotype. The chain uses TRBV20-1 and TRBJ2-7; 9 bases are shared with TRBD2. V lost 7 bases, J lost 6 bases, and 13 bases stayed unmatched. Germline CDR1 reads DFQATT; CDR2 reads SNEGSKA (reference sequence). The CDR3 length is 14 residues. CDR3 region: CSERRLAVTSEQYF. CDR3 DNA sequence: TGCAGTGAAAGGAGACTAGCGGTGACTTCCGAGCAGTACTTC.

This clonotype has just a few counts. V and J are TRBV4-3 and TRBJ2-7; D is unresolved. The CDR3 contains 16 residues. The germline V and J ends were trimmed by 0 bases and 0 bases, with 12 bases remaining between them. Germline V gene data show CDR1 as LGHNA and CDR2 as YSLEER. CDR3 region: CASSQESQRPSYEQYF. The CDR3 DNA is TGCGCCAGCAGCCAAGAATCCCAGCGTCCCTCCTACGAGCAGTACTTC.

This clonotype was seen a few times. This chain connects TRBV11-2 to TRBJ2-7; 8 bases are shared with TRBD1. The germline V gene encodes CDR1 SGHAT and CDR2 FQNNGV. V was clipped by 4 bases and J by 1 base; unmatched bases: 15. CDR3 length equals 18 residues. This chain's CDR3 is CASSSLGGTGRSSYEQYF. The CDR3 DNA reads TGTGCCAGCAGCTCCTTAGGTGGGACAGGCCGATCTTCCTACGAGCAGTACTTC.

The V gene is TRBV11-3, the J gene TRBJ1-6; no reliable D call. The ends were cut back, 2 bases at V and 5 bases at J, with 4 bases in the middle. Per the germline V gene, CDR1 is SGHNT and CDR2 is YENEEA. This CDR3 is built from 13 residues. For the CDR3, the DNA is TGTGCCAGCAGCTTATGGAATAATTCACCCCTCCACTTT. Its protein product is CASSLWNNSPLHF.

This clonotype was seen at least ten times. This sequence joins TRBV3-1 and TRBJ2-3; 9 bases match TRBD1. Germline V gene sequence: CDR1 LGHDT, CDR2 YNNKEL (reference sequence). The CDR3 contains 15 residues. With 0 bases clipped from V and 6 bases from J, the junction kept 4 bases outside the gene matches. The CDR3 sequence: CASSQEDRGGDTQYF. The CDR3 DNA reads as TGTGCCAGCAGCCAAGAGGACAGGGGAGGCGATACGCAGTATTTT.

This clonotype was seen only a few times. The V call is TRBV7-9, the J call TRBJ2-7, with 13 bases that match TRBD2. The CDR3 spans 17 residues. J lost 1 base, V lost 5 bases, and 8 bases had no gene match. The germline CDR1 and CDR2 sequences are SEHNR and FQNEAQ (reference sequence). The chain's CDR3 is CASSGRTSGRDSYEQYF. DNA of the CDR3: TGTGCCAGCAGCGGACGAACTAGCGGGAGGGATTCCTACGAGCAGTACTTC. Full variable domain (outside the CDR3, taken from reference TRBV7-9 and TRBJ2-7): DTGVSQNPRHKITKRGQNVTFRCDPISEHNRLYWYRQTLGQGPEFLTYFQNEAQLEKSRLLSDRFSAERPKGSFSTLEIQRTEQGDSAMYLCASSGRTSGRDSYEQYFGPGTRLTVT.

This clonotype has more than one count but fewer than ten. J is TRBJ1-2 and V is TRBV27, with 9 bases fitting TRBD1. V lost 1 base and J lost 3; bases outside the gene matches: 6. The germline gives CDR1 MNHEY, CDR2 SMNVEV (reference sequence). CDR3 size: 16 residues. CDR3: CASSLYGQGRDYGYTF. For the CDR3, the DNA is TGTGCCAGCAGTTTATACGGACAGGGGAGGGACTATGGCTACACCTTC.

This clonotype occurred many times. V and J are TRBV20-1 and TRBJ2-7; 7 positions agree with TRBD2. Germline assignment: CDR1 DFQATT and CDR2 SNEGSKA (reference sequence). Trimming cost V 1 base and J 5 bases; bases outside gene matches: 8. The CDR3 length is 14 residues. CDR3 region: CSARGGGREDEQYF. The CDR3 nucleotides read TGCAGTGCTAGAGGTGGGGGGAGGGAGGACGAGCAGTACTTC.

This clonotype occurred many times. The chain links TRBV7-9 to TRBJ2-1; 9 nucleotides line up with TRBD2. The CDR3 contains 16 residues. Trimming took 1 base from V and 3 from J; bases not matched to a gene: 4. Per germline, CDR1 SEHNR and CDR2 FQNEAQ (reference sequence). CDR3: CASSLVASGDYNEQFF. The CDR3 nucleotides are TGTGCCAGCAGCTTAGTGGCTAGCGGGGACTACAATGAGCAGTTCTTC.